Sequencing of this T cell receptor beta chain was carried out in a study of T cell responses to AZD1222 COVID-19 vaccine. General study results and limits: Spike-specific TCR depth and breadth grew after two AZD1222 doses. The peak T cell response came first, and repertoires were sampled only after it.

Method: immunoSEQ multiplex PCR; TCRdb's copy keeps in-frame clones and lacks some. Of 70,000 to 100,000 clones in the sample, 70% to 90% are singletons; the top ten hold 3.4%. Worth noting for this clone: Its antigen is still unknown.

This CDR3 is 11 amino acids long. Per germline, CDR1 SGHDN and CDR2 FVKESK. V lost 1 base to trimming and J lost 9 bases, with 4 bases between them. V is TRBV14 and J is TRBJ2-1, with no clear D. Here the sequenced sample was peripheral blood, taken 28 days after the second AZD1222 dose. This clonotype originated in an adult who received the AZD1222 COVID-19 vaccine. The CDR3 sequence: CASSQAGEQFF. CDR3 in DNA: TGTGCCAGCAGCCAAGCAGGTGAGCAGTTCTTC.